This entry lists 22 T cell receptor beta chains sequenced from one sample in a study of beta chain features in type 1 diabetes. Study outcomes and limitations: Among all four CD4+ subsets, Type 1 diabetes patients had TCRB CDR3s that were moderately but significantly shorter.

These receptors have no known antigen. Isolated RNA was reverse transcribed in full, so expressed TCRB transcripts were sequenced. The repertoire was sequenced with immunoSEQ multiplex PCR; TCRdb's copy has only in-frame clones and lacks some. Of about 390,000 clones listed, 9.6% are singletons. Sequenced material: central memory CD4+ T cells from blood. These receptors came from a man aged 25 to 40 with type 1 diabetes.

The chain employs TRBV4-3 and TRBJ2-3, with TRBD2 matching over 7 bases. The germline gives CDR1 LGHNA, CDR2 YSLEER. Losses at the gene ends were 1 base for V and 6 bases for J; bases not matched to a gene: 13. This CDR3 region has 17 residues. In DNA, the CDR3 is TGCGCCAGCAGCCAAGCGTTGACTAGCTTCCAAGGGGATACGCAGTATTTT. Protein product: CASSQALTSFQGDTQYF.

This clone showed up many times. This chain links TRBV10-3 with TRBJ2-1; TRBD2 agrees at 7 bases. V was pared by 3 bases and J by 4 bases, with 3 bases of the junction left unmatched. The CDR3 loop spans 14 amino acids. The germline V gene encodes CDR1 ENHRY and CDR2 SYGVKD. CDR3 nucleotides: TGTGCCATCAGTGAAACGCGGGAGTACAATGAGCAGTTCTTC. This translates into CAISETREYNEQFF.

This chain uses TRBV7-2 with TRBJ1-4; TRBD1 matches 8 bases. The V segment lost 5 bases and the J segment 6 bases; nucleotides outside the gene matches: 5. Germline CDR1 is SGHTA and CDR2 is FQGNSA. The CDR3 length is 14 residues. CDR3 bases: TGTGCCAGCAGCCCGGGACAGGTGTATGAAAAACTGTTTTTT. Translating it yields CASSPGQVYEKLFF.

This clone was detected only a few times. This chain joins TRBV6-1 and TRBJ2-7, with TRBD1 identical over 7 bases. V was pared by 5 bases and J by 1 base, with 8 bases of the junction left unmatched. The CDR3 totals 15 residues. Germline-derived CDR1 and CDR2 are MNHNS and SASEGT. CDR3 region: CASSPSMGQSYEQYF. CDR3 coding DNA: TGTGCCAGCAGTCCTTCCATGGGACAGTCCTACGAGCAGTACTTC.

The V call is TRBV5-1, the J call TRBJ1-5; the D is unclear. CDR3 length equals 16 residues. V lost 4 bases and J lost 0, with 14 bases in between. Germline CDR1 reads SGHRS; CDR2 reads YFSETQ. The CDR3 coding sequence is TGCGCCAGCAGCAATTACAGATCTGATAGCAATCAGCCCCAGCATTTT. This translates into CASSNYRSDSNQPQHF.

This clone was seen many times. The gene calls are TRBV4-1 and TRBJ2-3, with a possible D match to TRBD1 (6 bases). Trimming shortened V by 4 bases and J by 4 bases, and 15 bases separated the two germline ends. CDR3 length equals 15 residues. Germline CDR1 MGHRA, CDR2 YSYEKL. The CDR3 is CASSLWGEGADTQYF. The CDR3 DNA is TGCGCCAGCAGCCTTTGGGGTGAGGGGGCAGATACGCAGTATTTT.

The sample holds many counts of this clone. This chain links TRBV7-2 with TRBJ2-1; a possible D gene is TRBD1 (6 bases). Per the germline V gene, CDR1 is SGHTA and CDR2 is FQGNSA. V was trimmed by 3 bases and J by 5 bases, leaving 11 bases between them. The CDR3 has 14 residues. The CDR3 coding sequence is TGTGCCAGCAGCTTGCTTCAGGGGAACAATGAGCAGTTCTTC. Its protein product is CASSLLQGNNEQFF. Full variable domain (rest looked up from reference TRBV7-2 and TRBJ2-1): GAGVSQSPSNKVTEKGKDVELRCDPISGHTALYWYRQSLGQGLEFLIYFQGNSAPDKSGLPSDRFSAERTGGSVSTLTIQRTQQEDSAVYLCASSLLQGNNEQFFGPGTRLTVL.

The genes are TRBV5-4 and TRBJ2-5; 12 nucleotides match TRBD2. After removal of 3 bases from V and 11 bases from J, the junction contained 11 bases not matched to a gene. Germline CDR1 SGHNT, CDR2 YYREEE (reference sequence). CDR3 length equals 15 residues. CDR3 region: CASSSRLAGAEEQYF. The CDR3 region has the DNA TGTGCCAGCAGCTCCCGACTAGCGGGAGCTGAGGAGCAGTACTTC.

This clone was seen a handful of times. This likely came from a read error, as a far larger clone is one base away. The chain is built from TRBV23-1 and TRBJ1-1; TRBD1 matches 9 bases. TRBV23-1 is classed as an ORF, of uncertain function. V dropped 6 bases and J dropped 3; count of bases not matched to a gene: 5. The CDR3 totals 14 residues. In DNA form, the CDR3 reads TGCGCCAGCAGCCCCCGGGACAGGGACACTGAAGCTTTCTTT. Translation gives CASSPRDRDTEAFF.

The CDR3 nucleotides read TGTGCCAGCATAGAGGGGGCAGACTATGGCTACACCTTC. This encodes CASIEGADYGYTF. V is TRBV2 and J is TRBJ1-2; TRBD1 matches 7 bases. Germline CDR1 SNHLY, CDR2 FYNNEI. The CDR3 is 13 amino acids. After removal of 7 bases from V and 3 bases from J, the junction contained 5 bases not matched to a gene.

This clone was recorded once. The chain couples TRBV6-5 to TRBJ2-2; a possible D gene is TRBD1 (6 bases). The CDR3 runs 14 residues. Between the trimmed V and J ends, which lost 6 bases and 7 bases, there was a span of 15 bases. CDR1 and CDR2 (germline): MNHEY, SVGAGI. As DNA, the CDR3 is TGTGCCAGCAGGATGAACAGGGCCGGCGGGGAGCTGTTTTTT. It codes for CASRMNRAGGELFF.

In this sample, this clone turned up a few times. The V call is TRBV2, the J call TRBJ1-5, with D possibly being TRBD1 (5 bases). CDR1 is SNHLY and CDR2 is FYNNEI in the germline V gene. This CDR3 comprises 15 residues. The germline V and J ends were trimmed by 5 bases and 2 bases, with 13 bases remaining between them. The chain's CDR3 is CASSPGRGGNQPQHF. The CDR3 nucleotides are TGTGCCAGCAGTCCTGGGAGGGGCGGCAATCAGCCCCAGCATTTT.

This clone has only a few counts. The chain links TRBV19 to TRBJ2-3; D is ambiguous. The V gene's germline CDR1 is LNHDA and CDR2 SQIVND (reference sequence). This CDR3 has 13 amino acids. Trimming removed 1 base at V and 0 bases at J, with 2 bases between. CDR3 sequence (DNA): TGTGCCAGTAGTATAGGAAGCACAGATACGCAGTATTTT. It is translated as CASSIGSTDTQYF. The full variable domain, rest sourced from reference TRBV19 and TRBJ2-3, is DGGITQSPKYLFRKEGQNVTLSCEQNLNHDAMYWYRQDPGQGLRLIYYSQIVNDFQKGDIAEGYSVSREKKESFPLTVTSAQKNPTAFYLCASSIGSTDTQYFGPGTRLTVL.

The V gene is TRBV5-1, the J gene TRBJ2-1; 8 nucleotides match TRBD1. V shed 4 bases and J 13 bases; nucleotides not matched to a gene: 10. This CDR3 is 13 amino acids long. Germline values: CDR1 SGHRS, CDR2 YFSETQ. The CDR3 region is CASSTGQALNQFF. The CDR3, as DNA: TGCGCCAGCAGCACGGGACAGGCCCTAAACCAGTTCTTC.

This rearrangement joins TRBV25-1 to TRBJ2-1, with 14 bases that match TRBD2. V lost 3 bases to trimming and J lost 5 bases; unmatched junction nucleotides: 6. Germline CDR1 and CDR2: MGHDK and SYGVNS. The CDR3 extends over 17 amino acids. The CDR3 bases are TGTGCCAGCAGTGACTCTCGGACTAGCGGGAGGCACAATGAGCAGTTCTTC. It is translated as CASSDSRTSGRHNEQFF.

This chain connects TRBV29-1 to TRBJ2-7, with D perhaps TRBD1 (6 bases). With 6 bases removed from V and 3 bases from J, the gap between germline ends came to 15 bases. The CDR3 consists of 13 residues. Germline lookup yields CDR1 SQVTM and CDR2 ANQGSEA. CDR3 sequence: CSVYITGLYEQYF. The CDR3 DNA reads TGCAGCGTCTATATCACAGGGCTCTACGAGCAGTACTTC.

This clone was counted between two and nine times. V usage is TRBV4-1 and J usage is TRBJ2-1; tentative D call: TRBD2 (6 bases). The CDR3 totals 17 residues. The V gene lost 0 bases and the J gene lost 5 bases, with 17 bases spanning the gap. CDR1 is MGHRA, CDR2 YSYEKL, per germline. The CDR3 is CASSQDRTTLINNEQFF. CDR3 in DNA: TGCGCCAGCAGCCAAGATCGGACTACTCTAATAAACAATGAGCAGTTCTTC.

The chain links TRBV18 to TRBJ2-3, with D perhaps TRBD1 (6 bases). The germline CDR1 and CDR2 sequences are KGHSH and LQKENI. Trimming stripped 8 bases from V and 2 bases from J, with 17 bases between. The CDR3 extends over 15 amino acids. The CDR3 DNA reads TGTGCCAGCCGGCCAACGACAGGCCACACAGATACGCAGTATTTT. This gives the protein CASRPTTGHTDTQYF.

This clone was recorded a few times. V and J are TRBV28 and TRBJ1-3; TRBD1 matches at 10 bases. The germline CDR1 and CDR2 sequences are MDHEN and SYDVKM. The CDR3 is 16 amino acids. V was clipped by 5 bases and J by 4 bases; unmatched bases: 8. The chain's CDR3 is CASSPPRQGAGNTIYF. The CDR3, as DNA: TGTGCCAGCAGTCCACCAAGACAGGGGGCGGGAAACACCATATATTTT.

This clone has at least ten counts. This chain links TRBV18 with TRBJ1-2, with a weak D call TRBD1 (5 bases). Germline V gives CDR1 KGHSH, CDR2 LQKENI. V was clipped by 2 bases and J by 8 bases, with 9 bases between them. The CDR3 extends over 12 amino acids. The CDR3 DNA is TGTGCCAGCTCACCAGGACGGGACGGCTACACCTTC. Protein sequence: CASSPGRDGYTF.

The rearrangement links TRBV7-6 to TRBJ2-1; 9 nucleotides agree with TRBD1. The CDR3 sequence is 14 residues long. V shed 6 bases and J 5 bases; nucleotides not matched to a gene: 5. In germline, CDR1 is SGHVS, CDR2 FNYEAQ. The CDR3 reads CASRRDRVNNEQFF. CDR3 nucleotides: TGTGCCAGCAGACGGGACAGGGTAAACAATGAGCAGTTCTTC.

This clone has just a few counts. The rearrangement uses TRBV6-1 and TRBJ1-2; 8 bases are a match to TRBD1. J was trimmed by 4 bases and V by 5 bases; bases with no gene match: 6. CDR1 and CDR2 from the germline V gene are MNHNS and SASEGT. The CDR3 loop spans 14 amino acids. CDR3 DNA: TGTGCCAGCAGTCCACCGGGACAGGTCTATGGCTACACCTTC. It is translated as CASSPPGQVYGYTF.